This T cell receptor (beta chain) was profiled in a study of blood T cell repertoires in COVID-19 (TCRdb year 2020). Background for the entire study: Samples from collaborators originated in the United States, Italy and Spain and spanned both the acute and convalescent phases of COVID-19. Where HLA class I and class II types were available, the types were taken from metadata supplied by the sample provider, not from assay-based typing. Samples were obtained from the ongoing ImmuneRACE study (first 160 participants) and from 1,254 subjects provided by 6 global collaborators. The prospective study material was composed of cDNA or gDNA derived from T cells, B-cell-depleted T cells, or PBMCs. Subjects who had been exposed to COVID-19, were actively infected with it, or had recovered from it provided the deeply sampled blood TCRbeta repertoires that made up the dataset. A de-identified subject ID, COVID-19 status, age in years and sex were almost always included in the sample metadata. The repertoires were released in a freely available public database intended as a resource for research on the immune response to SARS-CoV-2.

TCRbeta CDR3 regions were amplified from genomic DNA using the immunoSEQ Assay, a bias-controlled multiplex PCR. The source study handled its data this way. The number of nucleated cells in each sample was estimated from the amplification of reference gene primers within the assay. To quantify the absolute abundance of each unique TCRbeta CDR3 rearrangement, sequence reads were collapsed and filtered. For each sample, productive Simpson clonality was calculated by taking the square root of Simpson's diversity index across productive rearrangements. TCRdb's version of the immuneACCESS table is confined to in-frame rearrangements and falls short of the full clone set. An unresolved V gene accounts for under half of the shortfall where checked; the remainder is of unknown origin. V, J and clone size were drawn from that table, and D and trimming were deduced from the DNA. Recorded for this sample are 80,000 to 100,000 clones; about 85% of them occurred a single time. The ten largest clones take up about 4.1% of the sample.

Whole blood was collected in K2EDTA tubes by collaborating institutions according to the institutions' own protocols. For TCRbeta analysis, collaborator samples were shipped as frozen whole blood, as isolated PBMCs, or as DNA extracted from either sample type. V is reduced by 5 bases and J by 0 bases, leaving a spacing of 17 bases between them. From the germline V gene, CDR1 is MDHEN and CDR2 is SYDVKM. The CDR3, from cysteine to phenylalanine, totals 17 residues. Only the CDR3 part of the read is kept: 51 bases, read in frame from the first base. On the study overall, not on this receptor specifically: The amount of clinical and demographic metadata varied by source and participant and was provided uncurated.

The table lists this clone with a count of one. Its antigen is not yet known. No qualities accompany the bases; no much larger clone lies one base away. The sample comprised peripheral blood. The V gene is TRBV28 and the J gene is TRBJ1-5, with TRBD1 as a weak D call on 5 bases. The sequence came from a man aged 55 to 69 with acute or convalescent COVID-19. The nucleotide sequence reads TGTGCCAGCAGTCCCCCTCCCCAGGGCTCTAGCAATCAGCCCCAGCATTTT. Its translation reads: CASSPPPQGSSNQPQHF.